This TCR beta chain was documented in a study of beta chain features in type 1 diabetes. About the research overall: Sorted cells examined across all samples numbered roughly 99,000,000.

Purity exceeded 98% in all sorted populations. Regarding the study as a whole: Moderate yet significant TCRB CDR3 shortening was seen in Type 1 diabetes patients in all four CD4+ subsets. Individuals with type 1 diabetes displayed fewer insertions and more deletions at VDJ junctions.

This clone was observed a handful of times. Antigen specificity is unknown. Expressed TCRB transcripts were sequenced because the isolated RNA had all been reverse transcribed beforehand. Using immunoSEQ multiplex PCR, the repertoire was profiled, and TCRdb retains in-frame clones only, with some absent. The repertoire holds about half a million clones, with 30% as singletons. Germline CDR1 reads GTSNPN; CDR2 reads SVGIG (reference sequence). V was trimmed by 3 bases and J by 3 bases, leaving 5 bases between them. CDR3 size: 11 residues. This clonotype was sampled from a man between 18 and 35 years old in good health. The sequenced material came from naive CD4+ T cells from blood. The V gene is TRBV30, the J gene TRBJ2-5; unclear D gene. The CDR3 DNA reads as TGTGCCTGGAGGGGAAAAGAGACCCAGTACTTC. It encodes CAWRGKETQYF. The full variable domain, in which reference TRBV30 and TRBJ2-5 provide the parts outside the CDR3, is SQTIHQWPATLVQPVGSPLSLECTVEGTSNPNLYWYRQAAGRGLQLLFYSVGIGQISSEVPQNLSASRPQDRQFILSSKKLLLSDSGFYLCAWRGKETQYFGPGTRLLVL.